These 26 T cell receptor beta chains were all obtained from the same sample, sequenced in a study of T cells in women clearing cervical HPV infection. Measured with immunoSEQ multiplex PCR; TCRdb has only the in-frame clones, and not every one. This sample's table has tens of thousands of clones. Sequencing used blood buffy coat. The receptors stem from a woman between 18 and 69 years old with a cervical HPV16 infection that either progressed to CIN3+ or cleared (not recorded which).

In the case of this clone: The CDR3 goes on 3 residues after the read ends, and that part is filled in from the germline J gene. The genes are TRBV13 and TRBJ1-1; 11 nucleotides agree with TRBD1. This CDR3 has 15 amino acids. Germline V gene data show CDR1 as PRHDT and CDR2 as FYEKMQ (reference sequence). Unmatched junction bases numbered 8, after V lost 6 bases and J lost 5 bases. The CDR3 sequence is CASRFWTGGRTEAFF. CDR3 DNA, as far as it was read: TGTGCCAGCAGATTCTGGACAGGGGGCAGGACTGAA.

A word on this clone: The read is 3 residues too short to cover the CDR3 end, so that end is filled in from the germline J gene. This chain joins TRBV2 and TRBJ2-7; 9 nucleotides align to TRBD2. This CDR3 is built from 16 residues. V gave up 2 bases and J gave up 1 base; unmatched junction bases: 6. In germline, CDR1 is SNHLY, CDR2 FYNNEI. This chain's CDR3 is CASSETRSGSSYEQYF. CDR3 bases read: TGTGCCAGCAGTGAAACCCGTAGCGGGAGTTCCTACGAG.

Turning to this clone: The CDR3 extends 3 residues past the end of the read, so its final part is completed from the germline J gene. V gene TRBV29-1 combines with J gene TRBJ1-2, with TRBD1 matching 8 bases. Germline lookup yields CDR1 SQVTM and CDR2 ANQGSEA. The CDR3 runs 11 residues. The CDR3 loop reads CSVEGTGSYTF. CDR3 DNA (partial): TGCAGCGTTGAGGGGACAGGCAGC.

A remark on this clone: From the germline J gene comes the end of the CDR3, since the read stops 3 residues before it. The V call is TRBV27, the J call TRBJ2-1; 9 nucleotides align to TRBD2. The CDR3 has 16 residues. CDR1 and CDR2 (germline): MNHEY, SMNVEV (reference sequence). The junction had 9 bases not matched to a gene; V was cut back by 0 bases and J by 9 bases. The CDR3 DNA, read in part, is TGTGCCAGCAGTTTATCGCGCGGGGGGGCCGGTAGTGAG. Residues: CASSLSRGGAGSE. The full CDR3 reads CASSLSRGGAGSEQFF.

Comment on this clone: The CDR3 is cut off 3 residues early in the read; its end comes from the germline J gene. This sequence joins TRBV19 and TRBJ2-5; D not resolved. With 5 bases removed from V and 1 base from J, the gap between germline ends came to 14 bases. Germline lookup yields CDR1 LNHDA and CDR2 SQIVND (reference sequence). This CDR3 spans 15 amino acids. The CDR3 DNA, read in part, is TGTGCCAGTAGTCCCTCCGGGTGGGTCCAAGAGACC. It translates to CASSPSGWVQET. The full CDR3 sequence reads CASSPSGWVQETQYF.

The CDR3 here is CAWSSHTSGRIEYEAFF. The sequenced CDR3 bases are TGTGCCTGGAGTTCACACACTAGCGGGAGAATCGAATACGAG. The chain couples TRBV30 to TRBJ1-1; D uncertain. The read terminates 3 residues before the CDR3 end, so the remaining end is supplied by the germline J gene. The CDR3 consists of 17 residues. Looked up from germline, CDR1 is GTSNPN and CDR2 is SVGIG (reference sequence).

Here the CDR3 reads CASWGLAGVDTQYF. CDR3 DNA, as far as it was read: TGTGCCAGCTGGGGACTAGCGGGAGTGGATACG. The chain joins TRBV11-2 to TRBJ2-3, with TRBD2 matching 14 bases. The read terminates 3 residues before the CDR3 end, so the remaining end is supplied by the germline J gene. Germline V gene data show CDR1 as SGHAT and CDR2 as FQNNGV. This CDR3 is 14 amino acids long. Losses at the gene ends were 8 bases for V and 6 bases for J; bases not matched to a gene: 4. Based on the CDR3 plus reference TRBV11-2 and TRBJ2-3, the full variable domain is EAGVAQSPRYKIIEKRQSVAFWCNPISGHATLYWYQQILGQGPKLLIQFQNNGVVDDSQLPKDRFSAERLKGVDSTLKIQPAKLEDSAVYLCASWGLAGVDTQYFGPGTRLTVL.

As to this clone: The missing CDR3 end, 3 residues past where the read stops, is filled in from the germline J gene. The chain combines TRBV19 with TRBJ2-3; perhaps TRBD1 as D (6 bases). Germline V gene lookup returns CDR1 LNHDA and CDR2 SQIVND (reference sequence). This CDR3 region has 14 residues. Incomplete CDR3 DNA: TGTGCCAGCGAGTCCTCTGGGGGCCAAGAGACG. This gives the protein CASESSGGQET. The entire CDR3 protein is CASESSGGQETQYF.

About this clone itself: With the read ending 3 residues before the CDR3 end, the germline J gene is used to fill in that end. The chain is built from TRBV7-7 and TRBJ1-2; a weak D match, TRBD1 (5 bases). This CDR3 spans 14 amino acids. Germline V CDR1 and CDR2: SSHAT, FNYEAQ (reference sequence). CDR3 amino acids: CASSVLPDSYDYTF. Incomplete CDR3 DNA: TGTGCCAGCAGCGTCTTACCCGACAGTTACGAC. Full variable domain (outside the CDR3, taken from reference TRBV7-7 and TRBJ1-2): GAGVSQSPRYKVTKRGQDVTLRCDPISSHATLYWYQQALGQGPEFLTYFNYEAQPDKSGLPSDRFSAERPEGSISTLTIQRTEQRDSAMYRCASSVLPDSYDYTFGSGTRLTVV.

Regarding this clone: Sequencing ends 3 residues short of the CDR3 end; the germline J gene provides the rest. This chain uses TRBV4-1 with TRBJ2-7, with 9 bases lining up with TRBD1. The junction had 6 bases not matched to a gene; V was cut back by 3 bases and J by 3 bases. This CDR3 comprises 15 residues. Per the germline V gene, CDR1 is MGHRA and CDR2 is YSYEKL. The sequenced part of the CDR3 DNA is TGCGCCAGCAGCCAGGAGACAGGGGGGAGCTACGAG. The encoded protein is CASSQETGGSYE. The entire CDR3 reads CASSQETGGSYEQYF.

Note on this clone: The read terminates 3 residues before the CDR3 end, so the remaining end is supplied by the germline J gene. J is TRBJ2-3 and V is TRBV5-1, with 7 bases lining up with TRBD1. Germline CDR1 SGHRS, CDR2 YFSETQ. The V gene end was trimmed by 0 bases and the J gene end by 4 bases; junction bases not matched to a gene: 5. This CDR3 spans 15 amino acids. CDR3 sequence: CASSLGQGSADTQYF. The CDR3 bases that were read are TGCGCCAGCAGCTTGGGACAGGGATCGGCAGATACG.

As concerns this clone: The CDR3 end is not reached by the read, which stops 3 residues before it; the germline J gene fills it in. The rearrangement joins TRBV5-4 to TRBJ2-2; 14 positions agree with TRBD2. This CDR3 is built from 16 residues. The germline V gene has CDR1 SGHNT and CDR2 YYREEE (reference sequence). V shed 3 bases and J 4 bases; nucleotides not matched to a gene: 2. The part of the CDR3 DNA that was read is TGTGCCAGCAGCTCAGGGACTAGCGGGAGCACCGGGGAG. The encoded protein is CASSSGTSGSTGE. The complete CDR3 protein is CASSSGTSGSTGELFF.

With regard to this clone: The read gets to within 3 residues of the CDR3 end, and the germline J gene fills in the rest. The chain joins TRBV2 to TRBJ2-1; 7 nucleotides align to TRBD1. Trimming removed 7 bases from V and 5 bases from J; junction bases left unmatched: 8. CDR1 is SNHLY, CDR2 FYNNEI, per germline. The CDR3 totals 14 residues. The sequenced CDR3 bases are TGTGCCAGCAAACCGGACAGGTTCCACAATGAG. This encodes CASKPDRFHNE. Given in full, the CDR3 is CASKPDRFHNEQFF.

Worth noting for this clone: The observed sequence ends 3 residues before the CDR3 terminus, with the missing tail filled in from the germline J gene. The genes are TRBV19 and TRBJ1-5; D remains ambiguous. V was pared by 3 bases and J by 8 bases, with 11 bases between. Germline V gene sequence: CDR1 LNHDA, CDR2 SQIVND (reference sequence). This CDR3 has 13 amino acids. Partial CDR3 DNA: TGTGCCAGTAGTATGGGTAGGGTCGAGCCC. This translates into CASSMGRVEP. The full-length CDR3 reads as CASSMGRVEPQHF.

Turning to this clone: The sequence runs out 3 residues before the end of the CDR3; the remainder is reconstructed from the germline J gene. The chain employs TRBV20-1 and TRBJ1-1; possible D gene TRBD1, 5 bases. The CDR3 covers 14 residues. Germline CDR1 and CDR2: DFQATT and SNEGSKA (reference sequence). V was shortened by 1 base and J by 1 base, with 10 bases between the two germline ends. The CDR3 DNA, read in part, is TGCAGTGCTAGAGTTGGGGCTCAGAACACTGAA. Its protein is CSARVGAQNTE. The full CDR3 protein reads CSARVGAQNTEAFF.

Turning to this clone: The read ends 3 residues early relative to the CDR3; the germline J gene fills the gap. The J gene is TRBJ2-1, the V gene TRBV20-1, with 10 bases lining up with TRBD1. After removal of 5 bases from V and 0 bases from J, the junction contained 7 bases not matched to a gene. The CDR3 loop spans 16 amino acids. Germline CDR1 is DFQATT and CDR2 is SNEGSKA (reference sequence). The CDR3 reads CSASGTGVSSYNEQFF. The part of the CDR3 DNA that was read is TGCAGTGCTTCCGGGACAGGGGTAAGCTCCTACAATGAG.

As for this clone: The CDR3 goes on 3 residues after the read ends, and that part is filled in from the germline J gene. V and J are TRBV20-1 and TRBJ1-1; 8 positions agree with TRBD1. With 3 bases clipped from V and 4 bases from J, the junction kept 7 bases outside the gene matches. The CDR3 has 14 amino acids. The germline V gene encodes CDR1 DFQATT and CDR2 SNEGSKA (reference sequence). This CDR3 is CSARQGARGTEAFF. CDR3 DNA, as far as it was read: TGCAGTGCTAGGCAGGGGGCTAGGGGCACTGAA.

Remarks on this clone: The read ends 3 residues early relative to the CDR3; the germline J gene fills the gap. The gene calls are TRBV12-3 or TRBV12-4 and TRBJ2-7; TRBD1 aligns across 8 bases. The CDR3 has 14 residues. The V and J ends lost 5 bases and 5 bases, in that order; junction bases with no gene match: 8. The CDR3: CASSADRARHEQYF. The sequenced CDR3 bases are TGTGCCAGCAGTGCGGACAGGGCTAGGCACGAG.

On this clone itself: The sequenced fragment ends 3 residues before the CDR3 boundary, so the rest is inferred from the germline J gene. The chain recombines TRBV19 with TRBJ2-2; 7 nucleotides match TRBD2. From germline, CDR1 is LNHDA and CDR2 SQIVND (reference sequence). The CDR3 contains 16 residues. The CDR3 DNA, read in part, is TGTGCCAGTAGTATCCCCTCGGCAGGGACTAATGAAAAG. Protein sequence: CASSIPSAGTNEK. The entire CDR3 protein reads CASSIPSAGTNEKLFF.

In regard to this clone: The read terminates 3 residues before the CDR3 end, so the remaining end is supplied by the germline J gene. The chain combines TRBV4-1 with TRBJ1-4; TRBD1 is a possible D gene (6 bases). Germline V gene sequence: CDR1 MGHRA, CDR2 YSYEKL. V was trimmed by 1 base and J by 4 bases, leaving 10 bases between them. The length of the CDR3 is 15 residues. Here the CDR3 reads CASSQGDMGNEKLFF. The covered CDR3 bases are TGCGCCAGCAGCCAAGGGGACATGGGTAATGAAAAA.

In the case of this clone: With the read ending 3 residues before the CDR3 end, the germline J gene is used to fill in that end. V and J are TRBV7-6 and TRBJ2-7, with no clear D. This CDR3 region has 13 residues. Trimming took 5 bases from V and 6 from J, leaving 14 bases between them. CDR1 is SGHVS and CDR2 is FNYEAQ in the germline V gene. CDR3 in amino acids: CASSPSSGLEQYF. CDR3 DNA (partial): TGTGCCAGCAGCCCGAGTAGTGGGCTCGAG. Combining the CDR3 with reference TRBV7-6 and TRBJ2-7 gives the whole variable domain GAGVSQSPRYKVTKRGQDVALRCDPISGHVSLYWYRQALGQGPEFLTYFNYEAQQDKSGLPNDRFSAERPEGSISTLTIQRTEQRDSAMYRCASSPSSGLEQYFGPGTRLTVT.

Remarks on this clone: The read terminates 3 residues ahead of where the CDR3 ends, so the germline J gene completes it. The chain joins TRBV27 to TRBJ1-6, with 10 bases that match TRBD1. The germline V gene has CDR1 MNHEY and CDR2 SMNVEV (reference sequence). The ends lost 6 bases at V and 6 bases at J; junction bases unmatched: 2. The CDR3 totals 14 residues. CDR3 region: CASRTGGSNSPLHF. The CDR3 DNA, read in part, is TGTGCCAGCAGGACAGGGGGCAGTAATTCACCC.

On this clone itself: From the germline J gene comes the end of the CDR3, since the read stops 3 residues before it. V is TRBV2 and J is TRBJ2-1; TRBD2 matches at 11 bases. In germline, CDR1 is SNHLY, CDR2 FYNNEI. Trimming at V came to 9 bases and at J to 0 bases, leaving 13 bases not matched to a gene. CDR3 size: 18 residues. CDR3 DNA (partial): TGTGCCAGTCGAGAGCTAGCGGGAGGTCCGAGCTCCTACAATGAG. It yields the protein CASRELAGGPSSYNE. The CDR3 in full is CASRELAGGPSSYNEQFF. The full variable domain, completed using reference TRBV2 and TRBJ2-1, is EPEVTQTPSHQVTQMGQEVILRCVPISNHLYFYWYRQILGQKVEFLVSFYNNEISEKSEIFDDQFSVERPDGSNFTLKIRSTKLEDSAMYFCASRELAGGPSSYNEQFFGPGTRLTVL.

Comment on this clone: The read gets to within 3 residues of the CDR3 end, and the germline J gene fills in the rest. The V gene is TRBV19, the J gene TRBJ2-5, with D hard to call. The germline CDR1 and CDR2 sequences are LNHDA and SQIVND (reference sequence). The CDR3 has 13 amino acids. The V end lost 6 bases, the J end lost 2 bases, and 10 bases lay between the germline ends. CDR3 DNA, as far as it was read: TGTGCCAGTAGGGGCCGCGCGCAAGAGACC. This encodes CASRGRAQET. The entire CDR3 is CASRGRAQETQYF.

Partial CDR3 DNA: TGTGCCAGCAGTTACTCGCGGGAGGGTAATACCGGGGAG. Translated, it gives CASSYSREGNTGE. The whole CDR3 region reads CASSYSREGNTGELFF. This chain joins TRBV6-8 and TRBJ2-2; the match to TRBD2 covers 9 bases. Read sequence stops 3 residues before the CDR3 end, and the germline J gene provides the missing end. V was clipped by 0 bases and J by 5 bases; unmatched bases: 4. CDR1 and CDR2 (germline): MNHGY, SAAAGT. This CDR3 spans 16 amino acids.

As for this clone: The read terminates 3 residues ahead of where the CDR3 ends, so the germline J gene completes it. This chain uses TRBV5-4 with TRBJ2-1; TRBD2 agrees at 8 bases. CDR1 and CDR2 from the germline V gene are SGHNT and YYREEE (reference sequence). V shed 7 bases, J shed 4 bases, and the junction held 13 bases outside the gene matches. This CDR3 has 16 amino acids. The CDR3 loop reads CASGLVGTSSYNEQFF. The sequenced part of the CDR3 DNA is TGTGCCAGCGGGCTCGTGGGGACTAGTTCTTACAATGAG.